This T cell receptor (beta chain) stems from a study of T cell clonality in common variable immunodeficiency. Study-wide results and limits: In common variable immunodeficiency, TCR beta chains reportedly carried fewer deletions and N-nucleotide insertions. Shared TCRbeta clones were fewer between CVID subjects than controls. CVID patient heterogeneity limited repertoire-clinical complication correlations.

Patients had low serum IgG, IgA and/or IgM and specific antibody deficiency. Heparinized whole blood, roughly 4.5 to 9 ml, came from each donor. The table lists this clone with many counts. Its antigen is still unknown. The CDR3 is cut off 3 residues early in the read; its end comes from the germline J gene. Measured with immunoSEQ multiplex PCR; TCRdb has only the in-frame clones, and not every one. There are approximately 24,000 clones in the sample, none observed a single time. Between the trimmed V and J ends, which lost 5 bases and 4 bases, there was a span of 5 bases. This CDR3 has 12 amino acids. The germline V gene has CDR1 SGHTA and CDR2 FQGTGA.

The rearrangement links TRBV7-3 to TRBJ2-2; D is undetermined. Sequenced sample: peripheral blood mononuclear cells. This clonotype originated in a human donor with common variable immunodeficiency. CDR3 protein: CASSPRTGELFF. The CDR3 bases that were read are TGTGCCAGCAGCCCCCGCACCGGGGAG.